The rows below give T cell receptor beta chains drawn from one sample of a study of CD8+ T cells in alopecia areata. Generated by immunoSEQ multiplex PCR, the TCRdb table keeps only in-frame clones and is missing some. Altogether 150,000 to 200,000 clones are present, under 80% being singletons, with the ten largest covering about 1.3%. The specimen was CD4+ T cells sorted from blood, collected at roughly week 49, from a patient treated with tofacitinib. These receptors were collected from a human donor with alopecia areata. Each CDR3 is given with its conserved first and last residue. Each record gives: clone size, V gene, CDR3 protein. The size of a clone is reported for some rows only, either as once, few or many, or as a class for expanded clones.

- TRBV9 CASSVGLGGADGYTF
- TRBV30 CAWRVTGSGGYTF
- TRBV29-1 CSVVRLAGSGNTEAFF
- TRBV29-1 CSVEVANYGYTF
- TRBV29-1 CSVVRGTEAFF
- TRBV19 CASSMQGARNEQFF
few TRBV5-1 CASSLGSLKTDTQYF
- TRBV5-4 CASSARDTKNIQYF
- TRBV10-3 CAISGRTEAFF
- TRBV7-3 CASATGMAGELFF
- TRBV29-1 CSAGRTPETQYF
- TRBV27 CASSFGEGNYGYTF
few TRBV4-3 CASSQVIAAGELFF
- TRBV11-1 CASFTGSNQPQHF
- TRBV27 CASRPGVSYEQYF
- TRBV7-2 CASSRGESNQPQHF
- TRBV7-2 CASSLQELEQYF
- TRBV30 CAFDRENSPLHF
- TRBV5-4 CASSGTSGGAGEQYF
- TRBV5-1 CASSLDRDSPLHF
- TRBV15 CATSRDVRELFF
few TRBV27 CASSQSSYRARSPLHF
- TRBV5-1 CASSPAQGTEAFF
- TRBV29-1 CSVGPDTQYF
once TRBV20-1 CSAIQGIIQYF
- TRBV21-1 CASSKEGRASEKLFF
- TRBV27 CASSSDRGYQPQHF
- TRBV10-3 CAISESRDDYGYTF
- TRBV30 CAWLGPQVIYNSPLHF
- TRBV29-1 CSVSREMETQYF
- TRBV7-2 CASSPRTGNTEAFF
- TRBV5-1 CASSLEGLAYEQYF
- TRBV5-1 CASSPGGGQPDTQYF
- TRBV29-1 CSVRRSNTEAFF
- TRBV29-1 CSVGAGTGTTDTQYF
- TRBV2 CASTSDGNEQYF
few TRBV7-8 CASSVERTLLAKNIQYF
- TRBV6-1 CASSLLEQYF
- TRBV30 CAWLSGANVLTF
- TRBV29-1 CSVVPGVDTEAFF
- TRBV7-9 CASSLNGDSYEQYF
- TRBV11-3 CASSGGRTEAFF
- TRBV5-1 CASSRQTDGNTIYF
- TRBV30 CAWIGQGAGDTQYF
- TRBV30 CAWTPYREGNTEAFF
- TRBV27 CASSYWPGELFF
- TRBV7-2 CASSLRVRNEQYF
- TRBV29-1 CSVEESGNEQFF
- TRBV30 CACGGRTDTQYF
- TRBV7-9 CASSPAGYEQYF
- TRBV29-1 CSARVGTTYEQYF
few TRBV6-4 CASSVDWNTGELFF
many TRBV7-3 CASSFSQGTDTQYF
- TRBV2 CASRGPGGTYNEQFF
- TRBV19 CASSLIGDTFQPQHF